The clone carrying this T cell receptor (beta chain) was seen a few times. Its antigen is unknown. Samples each had at least 6 micrograms of total RNA extracted. This sample is part of a study of blood T cells in healthy people across ages. Study results and limitations: Strong correlation existed between TCR beta diversity and naive T cell percentage. Roughly linearly, TCR beta diversity per million T cells fell as age increased.

For the second PCR, which ran for about 6 to 12 cycles, a sample-barcoded 5' primer and a J-beta primer mix were used. Tagging of each cDNA molecule was performed by a template-switch adaptor with 12 random nucleotides. TCRdb re-analysed the 5' RACE reads in MiXCR, keeping a single row per CDR3 protein. The profile covers roughly 680,000 distinct CDR3 sequences, with approximately 50% appearing a single time and roughly 34% taken by the ten largest. Germline V gene sequence: CDR1 MNHEY, CDR2 SVGAGI. V shed 6 bases and J shed 2 bases, with 13 bases lying between them. The CDR3 is 14 amino acids. Input material: blood. This sequence originates from a woman aged 60-70 years in good health. The J gene is TRBJ2-5, the V gene TRBV6-5; D may be TRBD1 (6 bases). The CDR3 coding sequence is TGTGCCAGCAGCAGGGGTTTGGGTCAAGAGACCCAGTACTTC. Amino acid sequence: CASSRGLGQETQYF.